The next 27 T cell receptor beta chains were all read from a single sample in a study of OX40 agonist ivuxolimab in advanced cancers. Using immunoSEQ multiplex PCR, the repertoire was profiled, and TCRdb retains in-frame clones only, with some absent. The sample shows approximately 10,000 clones, roughly nine tenths of them seen only once. Sequenced here: CD4+ or CD8+ T cells sorted from blood, sampled in a trial of the OX40 agonist ivuxolimab. These receptors all come from an adult with an advanced solid tumor such as melanoma, head and neck, liver or kidney cancer.

This clone was seen just once. This chain joins TRBV5-1 and TRBJ2-1; the match to TRBD2 covers 12 bases. The junction had 5 bases not matched to a gene; V was cut back by 3 bases and J by 4 bases. Looked up from germline, CDR1 is SGHRS and CDR2 is YFSETQ. The CDR3 is 16 amino acids. This CDR3 reads CASSSWTSGAYNEQFF. The DNA for the CDR3 is TGCGCCAGCAGCTCATGGACTAGCGGGGCGTACAATGAGCAGTTCTTC.

The V and J genes are TRBV4-2 and TRBJ2-2; 11 bases are shared with TRBD2. The CDR3 contains 14 residues. V shed 9 bases and J 6 bases; nucleotides not matched to a gene: 6. CDR1 is LGHNA, CDR2 YNFKEQ, per germline. The CDR3 is CASLAGGQSGELFF. DNA of the CDR3: TGTGCCAGTTTAGCGGGGGGGCAGTCCGGGGAGCTGTTTTTT.

The chain is built from TRBV2 and TRBJ1-3; a possible D gene is TRBD1 (6 bases). Germline CDR1 is SNHLY and CDR2 is FYNNEI. Trimming removed 6 bases from V and 2 bases from J, with 14 bases in between. CDR3 size: 15 residues. CDR3 amino acids: CASSDRTDPGNTIYF. CDR3 coding DNA: TGTGCCAGCAGCGATCGGACAGACCCTGGAAACACCATATATTTT.

This rearrangement joins TRBV5-4 to TRBJ2-1, with a tentative D call TRBD2 (7 bases). The CDR3 covers 16 residues. V lost 4 bases to trimming and J lost 7 bases, with 21 bases between them. From germline, CDR1 is SGHNT and CDR2 YYREEE (reference sequence). The CDR3 spells CASSPPTSGGTNEQFF. The CDR3 DNA reads as TGTGCCAGCAGCCCCCCGACTTCGGGGGGCACGAATGAGCAGTTCTTC.

The chain has TRBV11-2 and TRBJ2-7; D is uncertain. This CDR3 is built from 17 residues. Germline CDR1 SGHAT, CDR2 FQNNGV. Trimming pared 4 bases from V and 0 bases from J, leaving 19 bases between. CDR3 residues: CASSSPFTDSLSYEQYF. The CDR3 DNA sequence: TGTGCCAGCAGCTCTCCCTTTACTGATTCCCTCTCCTACGAGCAGTACTTC.

The chain carries TRBV29-1 and TRBJ2-6; D is undetermined. CDR3 length: 15 amino acids. Germline assignment: CDR1 SQVTM and CDR2 ANQGSEA. With 5 bases removed from V and 0 bases from J, the gap between germline ends came to 11 bases. DNA of the CDR3: TGCAGCGTTTCCGGACCGCCCTCTGGGGCCAACGTCCTGACTTTC. It codes for CSVSGPPSGANVLTF.

The chain joins TRBV6-5 to TRBJ2-7; perhaps TRBD1 as D (5 bases). In germline, CDR1 is MNHEY, CDR2 SVGAGI. The CDR3 consists of 15 residues. The germline V and J ends were trimmed by 2 bases and 3 bases, with 14 bases remaining between them. The CDR3 nucleotides read TGTGCCAGCAGTTACGGCCAGGGTGGTGTCTACGAGCAGTACTTC. Encoded protein: CASSYGQGGVYEQYF.

The chain is built from TRBV6-5 and TRBJ2-2; D gene uncertain. With 2 bases removed from V and 5 bases from J, the gap between germline ends came to 3 bases. Germline CDR1 and CDR2: MNHEY and SVGAGI. The CDR3 loop spans 12 amino acids. In nucleotides, the CDR3 is TGTGCCAGCAGTTACGCAACCGGGGAGCTGTTTTTT. Translated, it gives CASSYATGELFF.

The chain recombines TRBV13 with TRBJ1-1, with a possible D match to TRBD1 (5 bases). The CDR3 sequence is 14 residues long. V lost 4 bases and J 1 base, leaving 10 bases between the germline ends. Germline V gene lookup returns CDR1 PRHDT and CDR2 FYEKMQ (reference sequence). DNA of the CDR3: TGTGCCAGCAGCTCCGGGACGGGGAACACTGAAGCTTTCTTT. As protein: CASSSGTGNTEAFF.

This clone was recorded only once. The rearrangement uses TRBV7-8 and TRBJ2-7; D remains unclear. The CDR3 sequence is 15 residues long. From germline, CDR1 is SGHVS and CDR2 FQNEAQ. Trimming stripped 4 bases from V and 3 bases from J, with 16 bases between. CDR3 coding DNA: TGTGCCAGCAGCTCTCAAGTAGAGGTCTTCTACGAGCAGTACTTC. Protein: CASSSQVEVFYEQYF.

The rearrangement uses TRBV4-2 and TRBJ2-7; D perhaps matches TRBD2 (5 bases). Per germline, CDR1 LGHNA and CDR2 YNFKEQ. V dropped 1 base and J dropped 1 base, with 14 bases sitting between them. The CDR3 covers 16 residues. The CDR3 spells CASSQVLAASSYEQYF. The CDR3 DNA follows: TGTGCCAGCAGCCAAGTCCTAGCTGCCTCGTCCTACGAGCAGTACTTC.

The genes are TRBV10-2 and TRBJ1-2; tentatively, D is TRBD1 (5 bases). Per the germline V gene, CDR1 is WSHSY and CDR2 is SAAADI. The CDR3 extends over 14 amino acids. V lost 2 bases to trimming and J lost 8 bases, with 15 bases between them. CDR3 DNA: TGCGCCAGCAGTGAGAGAGGGCAGGGATACGGCTACACCTTC. Amino acids: CASSERGQGYGYTF.

The chain uses TRBV4-1 and TRBJ1-1; 9 nucleotides line up with TRBD1. V lost 2 bases to trimming and J lost 2 bases; unmatched junction nucleotides: 6. The CDR3 spans 16 residues. Germline V gene lookup returns CDR1 MGHRA and CDR2 YSYEKL. The CDR3 reads CASSQLGQGRNTEAFF. The CDR3 bases are TGCGCCAGCAGCCAATTGGGACAGGGACGAAACACTGAAGCTTTCTTT.

For this clone: Additional DNA sequences in this sample encode the identical CDR3. The gene calls are TRBV5-1 and TRBJ2-7; 10 bases are a match to TRBD2. The CDR3 loop spans 14 amino acids. CDR1 and CDR2 (germline): SGHRS, YFSETQ. The J segment lost 4 bases and the V segment lost 0 bases, leaving 1 base of the junction unmatched. CDR3 DNA sequence: TGCGCCAGCAGCTTGGCTAGCGGGGGATACGAGCAGTACTTC. As protein: CASSLASGGYEQYF.

The chain links TRBV10-3 to TRBJ2-5; 12 bases line up with TRBD1. V gave up 1 base and J gave up 5 bases; unmatched junction bases: 5. CDR1 is ENHRY, CDR2 SYGVKD, per germline. The CDR3 runs to 16 residues. The CDR3 spells CAISELGQGAMETQYF. The CDR3 DNA reads TGTGCCATCAGTGAGTTGGGACAGGGGGCGATGGAGACCCAGTACTTC.

The chain carries TRBV7-9 and TRBJ2-3, with 9 bases aligning to TRBD2. Germline assignment: CDR1 SEHNR and CDR2 FQNEAQ (reference sequence). The CDR3 length is 15 residues. Trimming at V came to 2 bases and at J to 4 bases, leaving 4 bases not matched to a gene. The CDR3 sequence: CASSLLAGIADTQYF. The CDR3 bases are TGTGCCAGCAGCTTACTAGCGGGGATCGCAGATACGCAGTATTTT.

This clone was seen a few times. The chain links TRBV9 to TRBJ2-7; 7 positions match TRBD1. V gave up 3 bases and J gave up 2 bases; unmatched junction bases: 5. Germline V lookup: CDR1 SGDLS, CDR2 YYNGEE. CDR3 length: 14 amino acids. The CDR3 protein is CASSGQGRPYEQYF. CDR3 coding DNA: TGTGCCAGCAGCGGACAGGGAAGACCCTACGAGCAGTACTTC. Full variable domain (rest looked up from reference TRBV9 and TRBJ2-7): DSGVTQTPKHLITATGQRVTLRCSPRSGDLSVYWYQQSLDQGLQFLIQYYNGEERAKGNILERFSAQQFPDLHSELNLSSLELGDSALYFCASSGQGRPYEQYFGPGTRLTVT.

This chain joins TRBV5-4 and TRBJ1-1; tentative D call: TRBD1 (6 bases). CDR3 length: 15 residues. V was clipped by 0 bases and J by 4 bases, with 13 bases between them. The germline V gene has CDR1 SGHNT and CDR2 YYREEE (reference sequence). CDR3 sequence (DNA): TGTGCCAGCAGCTTGGCCGGGGAGGGGGGCACTGAAGCTTTCTTT. Its translation is CASSLAGEGGTEAFF. Drawing the rest from reference TRBV5-4 and TRBJ1-1, the complete variable domain is ETGVTQSPTHLIKTRGQQVTLRCSSQSGHNTVSWYQQALGQGPQFIFQYYREEENGRGNFPPRFSGLQFPNYSSELNVNALELDDSALYLCASSLAGEGGTEAFFGQGTRLTVV.

The CDR3 spells CASSQAQGLNEQFF. In DNA, the CDR3 is TGCGCCAGCAGCCAAGCCCAGGGTCTCAATGAGCAGTTCTTC. The V and J genes are TRBV4-1 and TRBJ2-1; a possible D gene is TRBD1 (5 bases). The germline V gene encodes CDR1 MGHRA and CDR2 YSYEKL. The germline V and J ends were trimmed by 1 base and 6 bases, with 10 bases remaining between them. CDR3 length: 14 amino acids.

CDR3 amino acids: CASSLTSGAQFF. CDR3 nucleotides: TGTGCCAGCAGTTTGACTAGCGGGGCCCAGTTCTTC. The chain links TRBV27 to TRBJ2-1, with 11 nucleotides matching TRBD2. Germline values: CDR1 MNHEY, CDR2 SMNVEV (reference sequence). The CDR3 has 12 residues. V was clipped by 3 bases and J by 13 bases; unmatched bases: 2.

On this clone itself: A junction end diverges from the germline sequence, so it may reflect a read error. The chain links TRBV6-1 to TRBJ1-2; D is perhaps TRBD1 (5 bases). The germline V gene encodes CDR1 MNHNS and CDR2 SASEGT. The CDR3 is 15 amino acids. In nucleotides, the CDR3 is TGTACCAGCAGTGAAGGTGCGGGGGACAACTATGGCTACACCTTC. Protein sequence: CTSSEGAGDNYGYTF.

This clone was seen only once. Its ends do not fully match the called genes, so a read error is possible. The chain carries TRBV18 and TRBJ2-5; 7 nucleotides match TRBD2. Germline values: CDR1 KGHSH, CDR2 LQKENI. This CDR3 has 16 residues. The DNA of the CDR3 is TGTGCCAGCCCACCACCGACAACGGCGGGGGATGAGACCCAGTACTTC. As protein: CASPPPTTAGDETQYF.

The chain recombines TRBV5-6 with TRBJ2-1; the D gene is possibly TRBD1 (5 bases). This CDR3 has 14 amino acids. Per the germline V gene, CDR1 is SGHDT and CDR2 is YYEEEE. Deletions cut 4 bases from V and 3 bases from J, with 11 bases between. The CDR3 protein is CASSNTGGYNEQFF. CDR3 nucleotides: TGTGCCAGCAGCAACACAGGCGGCTACAATGAGCAGTTCTTC. The variable domain in full, completed from reference TRBV5-6 and TRBJ2-1, reads DAGVTQSPTHLIKTRGQQVTLRCSPKSGHDTVSWYQQALGQGPQFIFQYYEEEERQRGNFPDRFSGHQFPNYSSELNVNALLLGDSALYLCASSNTGGYNEQFFGPGTRLTVL.

The V gene is TRBV27, the J gene TRBJ1-3, with 7 positions matching TRBD1. This CDR3 region has 15 residues. With V trimmed by 3 bases and J by 0 bases, 2 bases remained unmatched. Germline CDR1 MNHEY, CDR2 SMNVEV (reference sequence). The CDR3 region has the DNA TGTGCCAGCAGTTTGACAGGGAACTCTGGAAACACCATATATTTT. It yields the protein CASSLTGNSGNTIYF.

The chain employs TRBV5-1 and TRBJ2-7; a possible D gene is TRBD2 (6 bases). The germline V gene encodes CDR1 SGHRS and CDR2 YFSETQ. V lost 1 base, J lost 6 bases, and 14 bases lay in between. This CDR3 has 14 amino acids. Written as DNA, the CDR3 is TGCGCCAGCAGCTTGTACGGGGGTGGGTCCGAGCAGTACTTC. Residues: CASSLYGGGSEQYF. Supplemented by reference TRBV5-1 and TRBJ2-7, the full variable domain reads KAGVTQTPRYLIKTRGQQVTLSCSPISGHRSVSWYQQTPGQGLQFLFEYFSETQRNKGNFPGRFSGRQFSNSRSEMNVSTLELGDSALYLCASSLYGGGSEQYFGPGTRLTVT.

CDR3 sequence: CASSLGGYNEQFF. CDR3 sequence (DNA): TGTGCCAGCAGCTTGGGCGGATACAATGAGCAGTTCTTC. The V gene is TRBV11-1, the J gene TRBJ2-1, with D unclear. The germline V gene has CDR1 SGHAT and CDR2 FQDESV (reference sequence). The V end was cut by 3 bases, the J end by 4 bases, with 7 bases between. The CDR3 loop spans 13 amino acids.

This chain uses TRBV13 with TRBJ2-1; 9 positions match TRBD2. V lost 1 base and J lost 3; bases outside the gene matches: 4. The CDR3 spans 16 residues. Germline V CDR1 and CDR2: PRHDT, FYEKMQ (reference sequence). DNA of the CDR3: TGTGCCAGCAGCTTAGAAAGCGGGGGGATCTACAATGAGCAGTTCTTC. Protein: CASSLESGGIYNEQFF.